The T cell receptor (beta chain) described here comes from a study of blood T cell repertoires in COVID-19. Clones were read by immunoSEQ multiplex PCR, and TCRdb kept only the in-frame ones, dropping some. This table has around 170,000 clones, about 90% appearing once. Participant reports of clinical history set cohort assignment. V lost 6 bases and J lost 0; bases outside the gene matches: 9. The CDR3 totals 16 residues. The V gene's germline CDR1 is LNHDA and CDR2 SQIVND (reference sequence). The TCR was taken from a woman between 50 and 59 years old who had recovered from COVID-19. Sequencing used PBMCs or T cells enriched from blood (not recorded which). The chain recombines TRBV19 with TRBJ1-1; TRBD1 matches 8 bases. This CDR3 is CASRLGDRRMNTEAFF. DNA of the CDR3: TGTGCCAGTAGACTAGGGGACAGGAGAATGAACACTGAAGCTTTCTTT.